Following are 6 T cell receptor beta chains from one sample sequenced in a study of breast tumors, draining lymph nodes, adjacent tissues. The lymph nodes were axillary draining lymph nodes from breast cancer patients. TCRdb analysed the multiplex PCR reads with MiXCR anew, one entry per CDR3 protein. The repertoire holds around 230,000 distinct CDR3 sequences, roughly 30% seen once, with 1.3% to 1.5% in the top ten. Sequenced material: axillary lymph node tissue. The receptor set was obtained from a female donor with breast cancer. Some clones in this sample may be carry-over from other donors' samples.

This clonotype was detected many times. The chain has TRBV6-6 and TRBJ2-1, with 8 bases lining up with TRBD2. V was pared by 2 bases and J by 3 bases, with 9 bases of the junction left unmatched. The germline CDR1 and CDR2 sequences are MNHNY and SVGAGI (reference sequence). This CDR3 comprises 17 residues. The CDR3 loop reads CASSYQPTSAIYNEQFF. Written as DNA, the CDR3 is TGTGCCAGCAGTTACCAGCCGACTAGCGCAATCTACAATGAGCAGTTCTTC.

This clonotype was seen many times. The rearrangement uses TRBV19 and TRBJ1-4; TRBD1 matches 8 bases. The CDR3 length is 17 residues. V trimming: 7 bases; J trimming: 1 base; junction bases outside the gene matches: 11. Germline V gives CDR1 LNHDA, CDR2 SQIVND (reference sequence). The CDR3 nucleotides read TGTGCCAGTACCGATCGGACAGGGAAATTAACTAATGAAAAACTGTTTTTT. Translation: CASTDRTGKLTNEKLFF. The full variable domain, in which reference TRBV19 and TRBJ1-4 provide the parts outside the CDR3, is DGGITQSPKYLFRKEGQNVTLSCEQNLNHDAMYWYRQDPGQGLRLIYYSQIVNDFQKGDIAEGYSVSREKKESFPLTVTSAQKNPTAFYLCASTDRTGKLTNEKLFFGSGTQLSVL.

This clonotype was seen many times. V is TRBV20-1 and J is TRBJ2-1, with TRBD2 identical over 12 bases. V trimming: 1 base; J trimming: 0 bases; junction bases outside the gene matches: 10. Per the germline V gene, CDR1 is DFQATT and CDR2 is SNEGSKA (reference sequence). The CDR3 loop spans 19 amino acids. The CDR3 sequence: CSARALVGTSGSSYNEQFF. CDR3 coding DNA: TGCAGTGCTAGAGCTCTGGTAGGGACTAGCGGGTCCTCCTACAATGAGCAGTTCTTC.

This clonotype was picked up many times. This chain connects TRBV5-1 to TRBJ2-5; possible D gene TRBD1, 5 bases. V was trimmed by 4 bases and J by 2 bases, leaving 12 bases between them. This CDR3 has 14 residues. Germline V CDR1 and CDR2: SGHRS, YFSETQ. The CDR3 spells CASSPQGQQETQYF. The CDR3 DNA sequence: TGCGCCAGCAGCCCTCAGGGTCAGCAAGAGACCCAGTACTTC.

The chain couples TRBV10-3 to TRBJ2-7, with 9 bases matching TRBD1. The V gene end was trimmed by 9 bases and the J gene end by 1 base; junction bases not matched to a gene: 16. The length of the CDR3 is 17 residues. Germline assignment: CDR1 ENHRY and CDR2 SYGVKD. The CDR3 loop reads CAIQRGSSGTGSYEQYF. CDR3 nucleotide sequence: TGTGCCATACAGAGGGGGTCCTCCGGGACAGGGTCCTACGAGCAGTACTTC.

This clonotype was detected only a few times. The chain has TRBV18 and TRBJ2-3; the D is unclear. Germline assignment: CDR1 KGHSH and CDR2 LQKENI. V was trimmed by 2 bases and J by 2 bases, leaving 14 bases between them. This CDR3 spans 16 amino acids. CDR3 in DNA: TGTGCCAGCTCACCATTAAACCGGGCTCTCACAGATACGCAGTATTTT. This encodes CASSPLNRALTDTQYF.